The sequence of this TCR beta chain was determined in a study of T cells expressing NK-cell markers. Overall study context: One of eight sequenced donors was HCMV-seronegative; the other seven were seropositive. General study findings and limits: Six donors had dominant NKG2C+ clonotypes that comprised about 1.0-8% of their CD8+ T cells.

Germline V CDR1 and CDR2: SGHRS, YFSETQ. This CDR3 comprises 17 residues. To note about this clonotype: Antigen specificity is unknown.

A 5'RACE template switching approach incorporating UMIs was used to make TCR beta cDNA. Reanalyzing the 5' RACE reads, TCRdb keeps one entry per CDR3 protein, without DNA. The data include about 460,000 distinct CDR3 sequences; the top ten clones carry roughly 1.4%. This clonotype was obtained from a woman in her forties or fifties in good health. This chain connects TRBV5-1 to TRBJ2-3; TCRdb calls TRBD2, which cannot be checked without DNA. Sequenced material: blood T cells: a sorted CD56 or NKG2C T cell subset, CD4+ or CD8+ T cells, or bulk PBMC T cells (not recorded which). CDR3 sequence reads: CASSAMTSGSSPDTQYF.